The next 16 T cell receptor beta chains were all read from a single sample in a study of Ad26.COV2.S vaccination and SARS-CoV-2 variants. This sample's treatment: roughly 19 received Ad26.COV2.S at low or high dose, single or two shots; about five received placebo; per-sample allocation not given. Material that was analyzed had been drawn on day 63 after the first vaccine or placebo injection. Method: immunoSEQ multiplex PCR; TCRdb's copy keeps in-frame clones and lacks some. The sample has approximately 300,000 clones, about 86% seen once. The sample here was peripheral blood, taken in a trial of Ad26.COV2.S vaccine versus placebo. The receptors derive from a person aged 18-65 years who received the Ad26.COV2.S COVID-19 vaccine or a placebo.

The J gene is TRBJ1-3, the V gene TRBV6-5; D ambiguous. Germline V CDR1 and CDR2: MNHEY, SVGAGI. V dropped 6 bases and J dropped 0 bases, with 6 bases sitting between them. The CDR3 contains 13 residues. The DNA for the CDR3 is TGTGCCAGCAGCCGAGCCTCTGGAAACACCATATATTTT. It is translated as CASSRASGNTIYF.

V and J are TRBV21-1 and TRBJ2-3; the table's D gene call, TRBD1, was not cross checked with the DNA. TRBV21-1 is noted as a pseudogene. The CDR3 covers 16 residues. In DNA form, the CDR3 reads TGTGCCAGCAGCACCACCGGGACAAGTAGCACAGATACGCAGTATTTT. Translation: CASSTTGTSSTDTQYF.

The chain couples TRBV21-1 to TRBJ1-6; the D call in the table, TRBD1, was not verified against the DNA. TRBV21-1 is a documented pseudogene. The CDR3 is 14 residues long. The DNA for the CDR3 is TGTGCCAGCAGCCGCCGGACAGGGAATTCACCCCTCCACTTT. Translated: CASSRRTGNSPLHF.

The chain couples TRBV19 to TRBJ2-7; D is perhaps TRBD2 (6 bases). This CDR3 has 16 residues. CDR1 and CDR2 (germline): LNHDA, SQIVND (reference sequence). Trimming cost V 5 bases and J 0 bases, with 17 bases left between them. The CDR3 spells CASSPLGETSSYEQYF. CDR3 coding DNA: TGTGCCAGTAGTCCTCTTGGGGAGACTAGCTCCTACGAGCAGTACTTC.

The chain employs TRBV2 and TRBJ1-1, with D perhaps matching TRBD1 (5 bases). The CDR3 length is 15 residues. Germline V gives CDR1 SNHLY, CDR2 FYNNEI. V lost 5 bases to trimming and J lost 3 bases, with 16 bases between them. The CDR3 here is CASSFSTGWDTEAFF. The CDR3 nucleotides read TGTGCCAGCAGTTTTTCCACAGGCTGGGACACTGAAGCTTTCTTT.

This chain uses TRBV30 with TRBJ2-7, with a tentative D call TRBD1 (6 bases). The CDR3 is 13 amino acids. The germline gives CDR1 GTSNPN, CDR2 SVGIG (reference sequence). V was cut by 3 bases and J by 2 bases, with 11 bases left in between. The CDR3 DNA reads as TGTGCCTGGAGCAGGGGAACGGCCTACGAGCAGTACTTC. Residues: CAWSRGTAYEQYF.

The V and J genes are TRBV5-1 and TRBJ2-2; D may be TRBD2 (6 bases). CDR3 length: 14 amino acids. Trimming pared 4 bases from V and 8 bases from J, leaving 15 bases between. Looked up from germline, CDR1 is SGHRS and CDR2 is YFSETQ. CDR3 sequence reads: CASSPIRDSGELFF. As DNA, the CDR3 is TGCGCCAGCAGCCCCATCCGGGACTCTGGGGAGCTGTTTTTT.

The chain uses TRBV9 and TRBJ2-5; TRBD1 or TRBD2 may be the D gene (5 bases each). CDR1 SGDLS and CDR2 YYNGEE come from the germline V gene. V lost 0 bases and J 5 bases, leaving 14 bases between the germline ends. This CDR3 has 15 amino acids. CDR3 bases: TGTGCCAGCAGCGTAGATGAGGGGCGGTCCGAGACCCAGTACTTC. Protein: CASSVDEGRSETQYF.

This chain joins TRBV7-2 and TRBJ1-2, with D perhaps TRBD1 (5 bases). Germline CDR1 is SGHTA and CDR2 is FQGNSA. CDR3 length: 18 residues. The V and J ends lost 0 bases and 4 bases respectively, with 21 bases between them. The CDR3 spells CASSLAGGGARVVYGYTF. The CDR3, as DNA: TGTGCCAGCAGCTTAGCTGGGGGGGGTGCCCGAGTCGTCTATGGCTACACCTTC.

This clone was found a few times. The chain recombines TRBV5-1 with TRBJ1-5, with D maybe TRBD1 (5 bases). The CDR3 spans 15 residues. Germline V lookup: CDR1 SGHRS, CDR2 YFSETQ. V was shortened by 0 bases and J by 1 base, with 8 bases between the two germline ends. CDR3 residues: CASSLDGASNQPQHF. The CDR3 bases are TGCGCCAGCAGCTTGGACGGGGCGAGCAATCAGCCCCAGCATTTT.

The V gene is TRBV19, the J gene TRBJ2-1; 8 bases are shared with TRBD1. Germline V CDR1 and CDR2: LNHDA, SQIVND (reference sequence). The CDR3 covers 14 residues. Losses at the gene ends were 6 bases for V and 6 bases for J; bases not matched to a gene: 7. Here the CDR3 DNA reads TGTGCCAGTAGCCGGACAGGGTCTCTCAATGAGCAGTTCTTC. Residues: CASSRTGSLNEQFF.

The chain combines TRBV6-5 with TRBJ2-3; no firm D call. From germline, CDR1 is MNHEY and CDR2 SVGAGI. The CDR3 runs to 14 residues. Trimming removed 4 bases at V and 3 bases at J, with 11 bases between. CDR3 protein: CASSWRRSTDTQYF. The CDR3 region has the DNA TGTGCCAGCAGTTGGCGAAGGTCAACAGATACGCAGTATTTT.

The rearrangement uses TRBV7-2 and TRBJ2-7; D ambiguous. V was shortened by 2 bases and J by 2 bases, with 10 bases between the two germline ends. Germline V gene data show CDR1 as SGHTA and CDR2 as FQGNSA. The CDR3 sequence is 14 residues long. CDR3 DNA sequence: TGTGCCAGCAGCTTAAGGGCAGGCGCCTACGAGCAGTACTTC. Translated, it gives CASSLRAGAYEQYF. The complete variable domain, with remaining parts taken from reference TRBV7-2 and TRBJ2-7, reads GAGVSQSPSNKVTEKGKDVELRCDPISGHTALYWYRQSLGQGLEFLIYFQGNSAPDKSGLPSDRFSAERTGGSVSTLTIQRTQQEDSAVYLCASSLRAGAYEQYFGPGTRLTVT.

For this clone: Other DNA sequences within the sample encode an identical CDR3. This chain links TRBV3-1 (or the pseudogene TRBV3-2) with TRBJ2-2; D not certain. The CDR3 extends over 12 amino acids. V lost 3 bases to trimming and J lost 8 bases, with 7 bases between them. Germline CDR1 reads LGHDT; CDR2 reads YNNKEL (reference sequence). The CDR3 nucleotides are TGTGCCAGCAGCCAGGGCAGGGGGGAGCTGTTTTTT. Its protein product is CASSQGRGELFF.

This chain links TRBV5-8 with TRBJ2-1, with 12 bases matching TRBD2. The V segment lost 5 bases and the J segment 6 bases; nucleotides outside the gene matches: 6. The CDR3 is 15 residues long. Per germline, CDR1 SGHTS and CDR2 YDEGEE. CDR3: CASRLAGGPSNEQFF. CDR3 bases: TGTGCCAGCAGGCTAGCGGGGGGGCCATCCAATGAGCAGTTCTTC.

This clone was counted a single time. The V and J genes are TRBV9 and TRBJ1-1; TRBD1 is a possible D gene (6 bases). CDR1 and CDR2 from the germline V gene are SGDLS and YYNGEE. The V and J ends lost 1 base and 3 bases respectively, with 16 bases between them. The CDR3 loop spans 16 amino acids. DNA for the CDR3: TGTGCCAGCAGCGTAAAGGACAGTCCGGCGGACACTGAAGCTTTCTTT. Its protein product is CASSVKDSPADTEAFF.